These 31 T cell receptor beta chains were sequenced from one sample in a study of blood T cells in healthy people across ages. Primed by a sample-barcoded 5' primer and a J-beta primer mix, a second PCR proceeded for about 6 to 11 cycles. Each CDR3 protein is one row after TCRdb ran MiXCR on the 5' RACE reads. The sample contains about 1.6 million distinct CDR3 sequences, roughly 30% of which appear only once. The specimen was blood. The receptor set was obtained from a woman younger than 45 in good health.

This clonotype was detected a few times. This rearrangement joins TRBV20-1 to TRBJ1-2; possible D gene TRBD1, 6 bases. CDR3 size: 17 residues. CDR1 DFQATT and CDR2 SNEGSKA come from the germline V gene (reference sequence). The V end lost 1 base, the J end lost 4 bases, and 22 bases lay between the germline ends. The CDR3 DNA reads TGCAGTGCTAGAGGTCCAGTCACAGGGAATCGGGGCTATGGCTACACCTTC. As protein: CSARGPVTGNRGYGYTF.

The V call is TRBV7-3, the J call TRBJ2-2; D is unresolved. Trimming took off 1 base at V and 0 bases at J, with 12 bases between the two ends. CDR1 is SGHTA and CDR2 is FQGTGA in the germline V gene. CDR3 length equals 17 residues. The CDR3 DNA is TGTGCCAGCAGCTTAATCGGCAGCTTTACGAACACCGGGGAGCTGTTTTTT. Encoded protein: CASSLIGSFTNTGELFF. The whole variable domain, filled in from reference TRBV7-3 and TRBJ2-2, reads GAGVSQTPSNKVTEKGKYVELRCDPISGHTALYWYRQSLGQGPEFLIYFQGTGAADDSGLPNDRFFAVRPEGSVSTLKIQRTERGDSAVYLCASSLIGSFTNTGELFFGEGSRLTVL.

This chain uses TRBV5-6 with TRBJ2-6; TRBD1 agrees at 12 bases. This CDR3 has 18 amino acids. V shed 4 bases, J shed 2 bases, and the junction held 7 bases outside the gene matches. CDR1 is SGHDT, CDR2 YYEEEE, per germline. The CDR3 region is CASSLPGQGATGANVLTF. The DNA of the CDR3 is TGTGCCAGCAGCCTACCGGGACAGGGGGCGACTGGGGCCAACGTCCTGACTTTC.

The chain links TRBV2 to TRBJ2-1; D might be TRBD2 (6 bases). V was trimmed by 4 bases and J by 4 bases, leaving 17 bases between them. The CDR3 contains 16 residues. Germline CDR1 and CDR2: SNHLY and FYNNEI. The CDR3 region has the DNA TGTGCCAGCAGTGTTCAGGAGGACTACCTATACAATGAGCAGTTCTTC. Its translation: CASSVQEDYLYNEQFF. The variable domain in full, with the rest retrieved from reference TRBV2 and TRBJ2-1, is EPEVTQTPSHQVTQMGQEVILRCVPISNHLYFYWYRQILGQKVEFLVSFYNNEISEKSEIFDDQFSVERPDGSNFTLKIRSTKLEDSAMYFCASSVQEDYLYNEQFFGPGTRLTVL.

This chain connects TRBV7-2 to TRBJ2-7; 13 bases align to TRBD2. Germline CDR1 reads SGHTA; CDR2 reads FQGNSA. V lost 2 bases to trimming and J lost 7 bases; unmatched junction nucleotides: 17. There are 19 residues in the CDR3. Here the CDR3 reads CASSLIGLAGDLLNNEQYF. The DNA of the CDR3 is TGTGCCAGCAGCTTAATCGGACTAGCGGGGGATCTACTGAACAATGAGCAGTACTTC.

Points on this clonotype: The CDR3 does not end in the conserved phenylalanine or tryptophan, so this is likely a read error. No DNA is shown, since the ends of the CDR3 on it are uncertain; the CDR3 is the one TCRdb lists. The chain combines TRBV7-2 with TRBJ1-2; the D call in the table, TRBD1, was not verified against the DNA. The CDR3 adds up to 13 amino acids, both ends counted. Germline values: CDR1 SGHTA, CDR2 FQGNSA. CDR3 sequence: CASSLVTGVWLHL.

The rearrangement joins TRBV10-3 to TRBJ2-5; TRBD1 aligns across 10 bases. From germline, CDR1 is ENHRY and CDR2 SYGVKD. J was trimmed by 4 bases and V by 6 bases; bases with no gene match: 8. This CDR3 contains 15 residues. The CDR3: CAIREGQGLLETQYF. The CDR3 region has the DNA TGTGCCATCAGGGAGGGACAGGGGCTTTTAGAGACCCAGTACTTC.

Remarks on this clonotype: A read error may be the cause here, since a much bigger clone is one base away. The genes are TRBV10-3 and TRBJ2-7; 7 nucleotides align to TRBD1. Germline CDR1 reads ENHRY; CDR2 reads SYGVKD. Trimming cost V 8 bases and J 0 bases; bases outside gene matches: 16. The CDR3 runs 17 residues. The CDR3 DNA reads TGTGCCATCGGTGCTCCTGCCGGGACAGATATCTCCTACGAGCAGTACTTC. As protein: CAIGAPAGTDISYEQYF.

The V and J genes are TRBV18 and TRBJ2-5, with TRBD1 matching 9 bases. The germline gives CDR1 KGHSH, CDR2 LQKENI. After removal of 4 bases from V and 4 bases from J, the junction contained 7 bases not matched to a gene. The CDR3 sequence is 15 residues long. CDR3 nucleotide sequence: TGTGCCAGCTCACAGGACAGGGGAGTAGGAGAGACCCAGTACTTC. Protein: CASSQDRGVGETQYF.

For this clonotype: With a much larger clone just one base away, this may be a read error. The chain joins TRBV11-2 to TRBJ2-4, with 7 bases identical to TRBD1. There are 16 residues in the CDR3. V was clipped by 5 bases and J by 3 bases; unmatched bases: 10. Germline V gives CDR1 SGHAT, CDR2 FQNNGV. The CDR3 loop reads CASSPNRGFDKNIQYF. CDR3 DNA sequence: TGTGCCAGCAGCCCGAACAGGGGTTTTGACAAAAACATTCAGTACTTC.

This clonotype has a handful of counts. The chain is built from TRBV7-2 and TRBJ2-1; D is possibly TRBD2 (5 bases). V was cut by 4 bases and J by 1 base, with 11 bases left in between. The CDR3 contains 15 residues. The germline CDR1 and CDR2 sequences are SGHTA and FQGNSA. This CDR3 is CASSSRRVSYNEQFF. CDR3 nucleotides: TGTGCCAGCAGCTCCCGGCGGGTATCCTACAATGAGCAGTTCTTC.

The chain recombines TRBV7-9 with TRBJ1-4; D call uncertain. The CDR3 totals 16 residues. V lost 5 bases, J lost 0 bases, and 13 bases lay in between. CDR1 is SEHNR and CDR2 is FQNEAQ in the germline V gene (reference sequence). In DNA form, the CDR3 reads TGTGCCAGCAGCGGTAGCGGGTCATCAACTAATGAAAAACTGTTTTTT. Its translation is CASSGSGSSTNEKLFF.

This clonotype has more than one count but fewer than ten. The chain couples TRBV20-1 to TRBJ2-7; D might be TRBD2 (7 bases). This CDR3 spans 12 amino acids. With 3 bases removed from V and 5 bases from J, the gap between germline ends came to 11 bases. The germline gives CDR1 DFQATT, CDR2 SNEGSKA (reference sequence). As DNA, the CDR3 is TGCAGTGCTAGCGGGGGGCTAGACGAGCAGTACTTC. This encodes CSASGGLDEQYF.

The rearrangement uses TRBV5-1 and TRBJ2-1, with 9 bases fitting TRBD2. The V segment lost 3 bases and the J segment 5 bases; nucleotides outside the gene matches: 6. The CDR3 extends over 15 amino acids. Per the germline V gene, CDR1 is SGHRS and CDR2 is YFSETQ. CDR3 region: CASSSGLARDNEQFF. DNA of the CDR3: TGCGCCAGCAGCTCCGGACTAGCGAGGGACAATGAGCAGTTCTTC.

The V call is TRBV7-8, the J call TRBJ1-1; D is unresolved. Trimming stripped 2 bases from V and 6 bases from J, with 10 bases between. This CDR3 is 13 amino acids long. CDR1 SGHVS and CDR2 FQNEAQ come from the germline V gene. DNA of the CDR3: TGTGCCAGCAGCTTAATGGGTGGGGCTGAAGCTTTCTTT. Translated: CASSLMGGAEAFF.

This clonotype was counted ten times or more. The V and J genes are TRBV6-1 and TRBJ2-7, with 12 bases fitting TRBD1. Trimming cost V 8 bases and J 6 bases; bases outside gene matches: 14. In germline, CDR1 is MNHNS, CDR2 SASEGT. This CDR3 has 16 amino acids. The CDR3 loop reads CASLSGTGGLTAEQYF. The CDR3 region has the DNA TGTGCCAGCCTATCCGGGACAGGGGGCCTAACGGCCGAGCAGTACTTC.

V is TRBV5-6 and J is TRBJ2-2; D not resolved. The CDR3 totals 13 residues. V shed 4 bases and J shed 5 bases, with 9 bases lying between them. Germline V gene lookup returns CDR1 SGHDT and CDR2 YYEEEE. CDR3 nucleotides: TGTGCCAGCAGCCCTGGCTGGACCGGGGAGCTGTTTTTT. Its protein product is CASSPGWTGELFF.

This clonotype was seen only a few times. This chain connects TRBV30 to TRBJ2-3; D possibly matches TRBD1 or TRBD2 (5 bases each). This CDR3 spans 16 amino acids. The V gene lost 0 bases and the J gene lost 5 bases, with 18 bases spanning the gap. CDR1 is GTSNPN and CDR2 is SVGIG in the germline V gene (reference sequence). For the CDR3, the DNA is TGTGCCTGGAGTGTACCGGGGACCTCTTTACTAGATACGCAGTATTTT. Protein product: CAWSVPGTSLLDTQYF.

This rearrangement joins TRBV9 to TRBJ2-5; 10 bases are a match to TRBD2. V shed 3 bases and J 3 bases; nucleotides not matched to a gene: 14. The CDR3 contains 18 residues. Germline V lookup: CDR1 SGDLS, CDR2 YYNGEE. Written as DNA, the CDR3 is TGTGCCAGCAGCGCGGGGTCTGGGCTAGCGGGAGAAAAAGAGACCCAGTACTTC. Protein sequence: CASSAGSGLAGEKETQYF. The full variable domain, completed using reference TRBV9 and TRBJ2-5, is DSGVTQTPKHLITATGQRVTLRCSPRSGDLSVYWYQQSLDQGLQFLIQYYNGEERAKGNILERFSAQQFPDLHSELNLSSLELGDSALYFCASSAGSGLAGEKETQYFGPGTRLLVL.

This sequence joins TRBV4-1 and TRBJ2-7, with 8 bases matching TRBD1. Germline lookup yields CDR1 MGHRA and CDR2 YSYEKL. The V segment lost 1 base and the J segment 5 bases; nucleotides outside the gene matches: 1. The CDR3 consists of 13 residues. The CDR3 coding sequence is TGCGCCAGCAGCCAAGCAGGGGGCCACGAGCAGTACTTC. It is translated as CASSQAGGHEQYF.

This clonotype was found once. J is TRBJ2-5 and V is TRBV18; D gene unclear. Trimming shortened V by 0 bases and J by 5 bases, and 10 bases separated the two germline ends. The V gene's germline CDR1 is KGHSH and CDR2 LQKENI. CDR3 length equals 14 residues. CDR3 sequence reads: CASSPPVYGETQYF. The CDR3 DNA is TGTGCCAGCTCACCACCAGTTTACGGGGAGACCCAGTACTTC.

The chain couples TRBV10-2 to TRBJ2-4, with D possibly matching TRBD2 (6 bases). Between the trimmed V and J ends, which lost 6 bases and 7 bases, there was a span of 19 bases. This CDR3 is built from 15 residues. Germline V lookup: CDR1 WSHSY, CDR2 SAAADI. The chain's CDR3 is CASSEWGGTENIQYF. The CDR3 region has the DNA TGCGCCAGCAGCGAATGGGGTGGGACTGAGAACATTCAGTACTTC.

Notes on this clonotype: One end of the junction does not line up with germline, which may come from a read error. The chain has TRBV14 and TRBJ2-1; 11 bases agree with TRBD2. There are 17 residues in the CDR3. The germline gives CDR1 SGHDN, CDR2 FVKESK. The CDR3: CANSPLAGGFSYNEQFF. Written as DNA, the CDR3 is TGTGCCAACAGCCCCCTAGCGGGGGGTTTCTCCTACAATGAGCAGTTCTTC.

V usage is TRBV7-2 and J usage is TRBJ2-1, with 15 bases lining up with TRBD2. J lost 8 bases, V lost 5 bases, and 7 bases had no gene match. The CDR3 loop spans 16 amino acids. Germline lookup yields CDR1 SGHTA and CDR2 FQGNSA. CDR3 in DNA: TGTGCCAGCAGCCCGGGACTAGCGGGAGGTTATGATGAGCAGTTCTTC. It codes for CASSPGLAGGYDEQFF.

The genes are TRBV5-1 and TRBJ2-3; D might be TRBD1 (7 bases). V gave up 5 bases and J gave up 1 base, with 23 bases separating them. Germline loops: CDR1 SGHRS, CDR2 YFSETQ. CDR3 length: 18 amino acids. The CDR3 reads CASRGGGSPHLRTDTQYF. The CDR3 DNA sequence: TGCGCCAGCAGAGGAGGGGGCTCCCCTCATCTTCGCACAGATACGCAGTATTTT.

This chain links TRBV29-1 with TRBJ1-1; 10 bases are a match to TRBD1. V was clipped by 6 bases and J by 1 base; unmatched bases: 2. The CDR3 contains 13 residues. Germline V gives CDR1 SQVTM, CDR2 ANQGSEA. The CDR3 reads CSVRQGANTEAFF. The CDR3 DNA reads TGCAGCGTCAGACAGGGGGCGAACACTGAAGCTTTCTTT.

This clonotype has just a few counts. The rearrangement uses TRBV30 and TRBJ1-1; D remains unclear. CDR1 is GTSNPN and CDR2 is SVGIG in the germline V gene (reference sequence). This CDR3 comprises 12 residues. The V end lost 3 bases, the J end lost 4 bases, and 9 bases lay between the germline ends. CDR3 sequence reads: CAWRQILTEAFF. The CDR3 DNA follows: TGTGCCTGGAGGCAGATCCTCACTGAAGCTTTCTTT.

The chain combines TRBV7-9 with TRBJ2-7, with a possible D match to TRBD1 (6 bases). The germline V gene has CDR1 SEHNR and CDR2 FQNEAQ (reference sequence). The length of the CDR3 is 14 residues. V was trimmed by 3 bases and J by 7 bases, leaving 16 bases between them. This chain's CDR3 is CASSFGQSLDEQYF. The CDR3 DNA reads TGTGCCAGCAGCTTCGGACAGAGTTTGGATGAGCAGTACTTC.

The chain uses TRBV27 and TRBJ1-2; TRBD1 matches at 7 bases. CDR1 MNHEY and CDR2 SMNVEV come from the germline V gene (reference sequence). This CDR3 is 18 amino acids long. Losses at the gene ends were 4 bases for V and 3 bases for J; bases not matched to a gene: 17. CDR3 in amino acids: CASSSVNPIGGGDYGYTF. The CDR3 DNA reads as TGTGCCAGCAGTTCAGTAAACCCCATTGGAGGGGGCGACTATGGCTACACCTTC.

This clonotype was recorded many times. The J gene is TRBJ2-1, the V gene TRBV5-1; D is uncertain. V was cut by 8 bases and J by 1 base, with 16 bases left in between. The germline gives CDR1 SGHRS, CDR2 YFSETQ. CDR3 size: 15 residues. CDR3 coding DNA: TGCGCCAGTTCCCATTCAGGTTCTTCCTACAATGAGCAGTTCTTC. Amino acids: CASSHSGSSYNEQFF.

The rearrangement joins TRBV5-1 to TRBJ2-5; D gene uncertain. The CDR3 totals 15 residues. Trimming took 3 bases from V and 4 from J, leaving 16 bases between them. Germline V gene data show CDR1 as SGHRS and CDR2 as YFSETQ. The CDR3 protein is CASSYDSLSPETQYF. In nucleotides, the CDR3 is TGCGCCAGCAGCTACGACTCGTTATCGCCAGAGACCCAGTACTTC.